A single sample is the source of the 15 T cell receptor beta chains below, sequenced in a study of radiation and T cells in renal cell carcinoma. This sample's time point: blood 2 weeks post-SBRT. Treatment in this sample: 15 Gy SBRT to primary tumor, nephrectomy 4 weeks later. This table comes from immunoSEQ multiplex PCR, and its TCRdb copy is limited to in-frame clones, with some not included. The profile shows 95,000 to 150,000 clones, about four fifths of them singletons. The material was blood, obtained from a patient whose treatment included radiotherapy and nephrectomy. Source of these receptors: a man aged 45-65 years with renal cell carcinoma.

This clone was recorded only once. The rearrangement links TRBV28 to TRBJ2-1; 9 nucleotides agree with TRBD1. The CDR3 totals 12 residues. V gave up 2 bases and J gave up 16 bases; unmatched junction bases: 6. Germline assignment: CDR1 MDHEN and CDR2 SYDVKM. DNA of the CDR3: TGTGCCAGCAGTTTAAAGGACAGGGGACGATTCTTC. Translating it yields CASSLKDRGRFF.

The chain combines TRBV9 with TRBJ2-1; D is undetermined. The CDR3 has 15 residues. V was trimmed by 4 bases and J by 2 bases, leaving 13 bases between them. The germline gives CDR1 SGDLS, CDR2 YYNGEE. DNA for the CDR3: TGTGCCAGCAGCCCCTTAGATGGGGCCTACAATGAGCAGTTCTTC. The encoded protein is CASSPLDGAYNEQFF.

This chain uses TRBV10-1 with TRBJ2-2; tentatively, D is TRBD1 or TRBD2 (5 bases each). Germline V gene data show CDR1 as WNHNN and CDR2 as SYGVQD (reference sequence). The CDR3 contains 16 residues. V was trimmed by 4 bases and J by 2 bases, leaving 14 bases between them. The CDR3 here is CASSGGNGTNTGELFF. The CDR3, as DNA: TGCGCCAGCAGTGGGGGGAACGGAACCAACACCGGGGAGCTGTTTTTT.

CDR3 in amino acids: CASSMIQDSSNTEAFF. In nucleotides, the CDR3 is TGTGCCAGTAGTATGATTCAGGACAGCAGTAACACTGAAGCTTTCTTT. This rearrangement joins TRBV19 to TRBJ1-1; maybe TRBD1 (6 bases). The CDR3 spans 16 residues. V shed 3 bases and J shed 2 bases, with 16 bases lying between them. Germline CDR1 LNHDA, CDR2 SQIVND (reference sequence).

The chain couples TRBV10-1 to TRBJ1-1; D may be TRBD1 (5 bases). The CDR3 runs 15 residues. V shed 3 bases and J shed 4 bases, with 15 bases lying between them. CDR1 is WNHNN and CDR2 is SYGVQD in the germline V gene (reference sequence). CDR3 DNA: TGCGCCAGCAGTGACAGTCAGGGCGAGGGCACTGAAGCTTTCTTT. It codes for CASSDSQGEGTEAFF.

The J gene is TRBJ2-1, the V gene TRBV2; 7 bases align to TRBD1. The ends lost 4 bases at V and 1 base at J; junction bases unmatched: 1. CDR3 length: 14 amino acids. Looked up from germline, CDR1 is SNHLY and CDR2 is FYNNEI. The CDR3 nucleotides are TGTGCCAGCAGTGGACAGGGATCCTACAATGAGCAGTTCTTC. Its translation: CASSGQGSYNEQFF. Complete variable domain (other parts from reference TRBV2 and TRBJ2-1): EPEVTQTPSHQVTQMGQEVILRCVPISNHLYFYWYRQILGQKVEFLVSFYNNEISEKSEIFDDQFSVERPDGSNFTLKIRSTKLEDSAMYFCASSGQGSYNEQFFGPGTRLTVL.

There are a few counts of this clone. The chain joins TRBV19 to TRBJ2-7, with 10 bases identical to TRBD2. Trimming took 4 bases from V and 0 from J; bases not matched to a gene: 9. Germline V gives CDR1 LNHDA, CDR2 SQIVND (reference sequence). The CDR3 length is 17 residues. CDR3 in amino acids: CASSSASGRESSYEQYF. The CDR3 DNA reads as TGTGCCAGTAGTAGCGCCAGCGGGAGGGAGAGCTCCTACGAGCAGTACTTC.

This chain uses TRBV7-9 with TRBJ2-7; D unresolved. Germline-derived CDR1 and CDR2 are SEHNR and FQNEAQ (reference sequence). V was clipped by 7 bases and J by 6 bases, with 22 bases between them. CDR3 length: 15 residues. In nucleotides, the CDR3 is TGTGCCAGCACGCTGGACGGTGAAGGTTGGGGCGAGCAGTACTTC. It specifies CASTLDGEGWGEQYF.

A few counts support this clone. V and J are TRBV25-1 and TRBJ2-2; D is possibly TRBD1 or TRBD2 (5 bases each). The germline gives CDR1 MGHDK, CDR2 SYGVNS. V was trimmed by 0 bases and J by 6 bases, leaving 14 bases between them. The CDR3 extends over 16 amino acids. The CDR3 loop reads CASSEYEKGTAGELFF. The CDR3 region has the DNA TGTGCCAGCAGTGAATATGAGAAGGGGACGGCCGGGGAGCTGTTTTTT.

This chain joins TRBV29-1 and TRBJ2-5; 7 bases are shared with TRBD1. Germline CDR1 is SQVTM and CDR2 is ANQGSEA. Germline trimming cut 7 bases from V and 2 bases from J; bases unmatched to any gene: 7. CDR3 length equals 13 residues. The CDR3 DNA is TGCAGCGACGCCGGGACAGCTCAAGAGACCCAGTACTTC. Translation gives CSDAGTAQETQYF. Complete variable domain (other parts from reference TRBV29-1 and TRBJ2-5): SAVISQKPSRDICQRGTSLTIQCQVDSQVTMMFWYRQQPGQSLTLIATANQGSEATYESGFVIDKFPISRPNLTFSTLTVSNMSPEDSSIYLCSDAGTAQETQYFGPGTRLLVL.

V is TRBV10-3 and J is TRBJ1-5, with unresolved D. This CDR3 has 13 residues. Germline V gene lookup returns CDR1 ENHRY and CDR2 SYGVKD. Trimming pared 7 bases from V and 3 bases from J, leaving 10 bases between. The CDR3 spells CAITPNPNQPQHF. CDR3 coding DNA: TGTGCCATCACCCCAAATCCCAATCAGCCCCAGCATTTT.

This chain joins TRBV19 and TRBJ2-1, with 7 bases identical to TRBD2. This CDR3 contains 15 residues. J lost 8 bases, V lost 6 bases, and 13 bases had no gene match. CDR1 and CDR2 (germline): LNHDA, SQIVND (reference sequence). The chain's CDR3 is CASRPLGRGMDEQFF. For the CDR3, the DNA is TGTGCCAGTAGGCCCCTTGGGCGGGGGATGGATGAGCAGTTCTTC.

The CDR3 is CAISESWVQGNTGELFF. Written as DNA, the CDR3 is TGTGCCATCAGTGAGTCTTGGGTGCAGGGGAACACCGGGGAGCTGTTTTTT. The rearrangement uses TRBV10-3 and TRBJ2-2; D is possibly TRBD1 (5 bases). V was pared by 0 bases and J by 1 base, with 12 bases between. The CDR3 runs 17 residues. Germline CDR1 ENHRY, CDR2 SYGVKD.

The chain combines TRBV18 with TRBJ1-2; 7 bases agree with TRBD1. CDR3 length: 15 residues. V lost 3 bases, J lost 1 base, and 5 bases stayed unmatched. Germline loops: CDR1 KGHSH, CDR2 LQKENI. The CDR3 DNA follows: TGTGCCAGCTCACCGACAGGGCTGGATAACTATGGCTACACCTTC. As protein: CASSPTGLDNYGYTF.

The genes are TRBV7-6 and TRBJ2-7, with 8 bases identical to TRBD2. Trimming at V came to 5 bases and at J to 7 bases, leaving 7 bases not matched to a gene. This CDR3 spans 13 amino acids. CDR1 and CDR2 (germline): SGHVS, FNYEAQ. The DNA of the CDR3 is TGTGCCAGCAGCCCCCGCCGGGGGGGGGAGCAGTACTTC. Translating gives CASSPRRGGEQYF.